This passage covers 5 T cell receptor beta chains from one sample sequenced in a study of CD8+ T cells in alopecia areata. RNA was isolated and reverse transcribed to cDNA, the sequencing template. Some clones are missing from TCRdb's copy, which holds only in-frame ones; the method was immunoSEQ multiplex PCR. The sample contains 150,000 or so clones, more than 40% of which appear only once. Material for sequencing was CD4+ T cells sorted from blood. The source of these receptors is a human donor with alopecia areata.

This rearrangement joins TRBV28 to TRBJ1-4; D possibly corresponds to TRBD1 (6 bases). CDR1 and CDR2 (germline): MDHEN, SYDVKM. V lost 6 bases to trimming and J lost 11 bases, with 19 bases between them. The CDR3 sequence is 14 residues long. The CDR3 DNA is TGTGCCAGCAGCCGAAGACAGGCTGCCGTGAAACTGTTTTTT. Its protein product is CASSRRQAAVKLFF.

This chain connects TRBV30 to TRBJ2-3; the match to TRBD2 covers 8 bases. Germline V gene lookup returns CDR1 GTSNPN and CDR2 SVGIG (reference sequence). The CDR3 has 14 amino acids. The junction had 7 bases not matched to a gene; V was cut back by 3 bases and J by 5 bases. CDR3 in amino acids: CAWRPSGSGDTQYF. In DNA, the CDR3 is TGTGCCTGGAGACCGAGCGGGAGTGGAGATACGCAGTATTTT.

The V and J genes are TRBV27 and TRBJ2-7; TRBD1 agrees at 7 bases. The CDR3 length is 16 residues. Germline CDR1 and CDR2: MNHEY and SMNVEV (reference sequence). Trimming cost V 5 bases and J 2 bases; bases outside gene matches: 12. CDR3 amino acids: CASSIRETGPPYEQYF. The CDR3 nucleotides are TGTGCCAGCAGTATACGCGAGACAGGGCCTCCCTACGAGCAGTACTTC.

The chain joins TRBV7-8 to TRBJ1-5, with unresolved D. There are 14 residues in the CDR3. V lost 4 bases, J lost 5 bases, and 12 bases lay in between. The V gene's germline CDR1 is SGHVS and CDR2 FQNEAQ. The CDR3 DNA follows: TGTGCCAGCAGCTCCAGTCGGCGTGATCAGCCCCAGCATTTT. It translates to CASSSSRRDQPQHF.

In its sample, this clone was seen a few times. The rearrangement uses TRBV4-2 and TRBJ1-1; possibly TRBD1 for D (6 bases). This CDR3 contains 15 residues. Germline assignment: CDR1 LGHNA and CDR2 YNFKEQ. The V end was cut by 1 base, the J end by 3 bases, with 12 bases between. In DNA, the CDR3 is TGTGCCAGCAGCCAAGGCACAGGGTTTCACACTGAAGCTTTCTTT. Protein product: CASSQGTGFHTEAFF.